This TCR beta chain was sequenced during a study of T cells after posttransplantation cyclophosphamide listed by TCRdb under 2016. Concerning the study at large: T cell repertoire reconstitution was tracked by TRB sequencing after myeloablative bone marrow transplantation in which posttransplantation cyclophosphamide was used as GVHD prophylaxis. Public TRB sequences were searched against a database of over 3,000 sequences associated with responses to pathogens, tumor antigens, self-antigens and alloantigens. TRA and TRB clonality were tightly correlated in several samples, so subsequent TCR analyses focused on TRB only. Blood from all 34 PTCy patients who had 1-year posttransplant specimens underwent TRB sequencing. Samples from a few dozen PTCy-treated patients and 15 to 20 related bone marrow donors of those patients were subjected to antigen receptor sequencing. In 3 patients, up to about 3 additional blood samples taken between 2 and 5.2 years after transplant also underwent TRB sequencing, as did pretransplant blood from several patients.

The treatment or condition label, read with the paper, signifies: high-dose cyclophosphamide on days +3 and +4 as single-agent GVHD prophylaxis. PTCy patients received busulfan and fludarabine conditioning, a related or unrelated marrow graft, and cyclophosphamide on days +3 and +4. PTCy-treated patients came from a prospective multi-institutional clinical trial. Mononuclear cells from peripheral blood and bone marrow were separated by Ficoll-Hypaque density centrifugation and then cryopreserved. What the study reported, not specific to this receptor: The TRB repertoires of T cells infiltrating skin or GI tract showed only limited overlap with the TRB repertoires of T cells in blood. Across some 45 patients, TRB clonality was highly associated with recipient CMV seropositivity and CMV reactivation, and PTCy diversity was similar to diversity in CNI/methotrexate controls. At 1-2 months, donor-recipient similarity was low but rose over the first year, and the later blood repertoires were often dominated by donor CD8+ memory clones.

For this clone: No antigen is known for it. Base qualities were left out, and no much larger clone turns up one base away.

CDR1 and CDR2 are read off the germline V gene as SQVTM and ANQGSEA. The CDR3 runs 12 residues from the cysteine to the phenylalanine. Only the CDR3 portion is preserved as DNA: 36 bases, with reading frame beginning at the first base. V sheds 4 bases and J sheds 5 bases, leaving 12 bases between their ends. Genomic DNA was used for TRB sequencing, which was performed with the immunoSEQ assay at survey resolution or with the hsTCRB kit. As for the authors' bioinformatics: The immunoSEQ software handled initial read processing, and the LymphoSeq R package was used for repertoire analyses. Clonality was computed as 1 minus normalized Shannon entropy; Gini coefficient was also calculated for each TRB dataset. To infer phenotypes in unsorted samples, TRB sequences from sorted subsets of the recipient or donor were mapped onto the unsorted samples of the same recipient. Held by TCRdb, this immuneACCESS table contains in-frame sequences only and omits some clones. Under half of the omission traces to an unresolved V gene where checked; the cause of the rest is unknown. The DNA was the basis for D and trimming; V, J and clone size are from that table. A total of fewer than 3,000 clones appear in this sample, approximately 79% of them only once. Roughly 36% of the sample lies in the top ten.

This specimen was PBMCs, taken after allogeneic stem cell transplant with posttransplant cyclophosphamide. The receptor comes from a female patient aged 50-59 years who received an allogeneic stem cell transplant from a related donor, was CMV-positive, and had no GVHD. The graft donor may be the source of some T cells after a transplant. The chain links TRBV29-1 with TRBJ2-7; the D gene is perhaps TRBD2, on 5 matching bases. The CDR3 sequence is CSVAPFGNEQYF. The base sequence is TGCAGCGTTGCACCATTCGGGAACGAGCAGTACTTC.